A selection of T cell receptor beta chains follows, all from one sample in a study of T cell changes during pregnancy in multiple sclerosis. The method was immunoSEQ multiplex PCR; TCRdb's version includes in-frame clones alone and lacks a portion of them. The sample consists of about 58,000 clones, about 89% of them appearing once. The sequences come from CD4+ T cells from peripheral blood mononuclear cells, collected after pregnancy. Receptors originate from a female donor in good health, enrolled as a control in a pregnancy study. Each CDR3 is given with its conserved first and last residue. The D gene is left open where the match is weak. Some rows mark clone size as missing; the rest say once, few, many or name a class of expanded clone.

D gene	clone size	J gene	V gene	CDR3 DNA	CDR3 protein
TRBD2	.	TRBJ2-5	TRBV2	TGTGCCAGCAGTGAAAGGGGAGGGGAGACCCAGTACTTC	CASSERGGETQYF
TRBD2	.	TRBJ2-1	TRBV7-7	TGTGCTAGCAGCTTAGCGGGGGGGCGGAATGAGCAGTTCTTC	CASSLAGGRNEQFF
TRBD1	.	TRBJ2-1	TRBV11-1	TGTGCCAGCAGCCTGGGACAGGGTGGCTACAATGAGCAGTTCTTC	CASSLGQGGYNEQFF
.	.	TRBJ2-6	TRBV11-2	TGTGCCAGCAGCTCGACAGCGTCCTCTGGGGCCAACGTCCTGACTTTC	CASSSTASSGANVLTF
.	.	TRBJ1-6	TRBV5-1	TGCGCCAGCAGCCCCAGGGAAGCACTTAATTCACCCCTCCACTTT	CASSPREALNSPLHF
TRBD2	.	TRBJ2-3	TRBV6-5	TGTGCCAGCAGTAGTCTAGCGGGGCTCACAGATACGCAGTATTTT	CASSSLAGLTDTQYF
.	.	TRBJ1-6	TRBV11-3	TGTGCCAGCAGGCGGGGGGGCAGGGTGAGGTTTACACCCCTCCACTTT	CASRRGGRVRFTPLHF
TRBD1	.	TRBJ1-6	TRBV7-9	TGTGCCAGCAGCGACAGGGATGGGGCAAATTCACCCCTCCACTTT	CASSDRDGANSPLHF
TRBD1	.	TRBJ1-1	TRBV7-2	TGTGCCAGCACCAAGGGACAGGGTTGGCCTGAAGCTTTCTTT	CASTKGQGWPEAFF
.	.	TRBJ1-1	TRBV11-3	TGTGCCAGCAGCTTCCGACAGGCGCACATGAACACTGAAGCTTTCTTT	CASSFRQAHMNTEAFF
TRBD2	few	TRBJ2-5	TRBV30	TGTGCCTGGGAAGCAAACAGCGGGGGCCCGCCCCAGTACTTC	CAWEANSGGPPQYF
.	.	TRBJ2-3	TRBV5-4	TGTGCCAGCAGCTTGGAGCGGGATACGCAGTATTTT	CASSLERDTQYF
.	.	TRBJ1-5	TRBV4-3	TGCGCCAGCAGCCAAGAAGGGAGGGGCGATCAGCCCCAGCATTTT	CASSQEGRGDQPQHF
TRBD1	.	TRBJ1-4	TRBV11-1	TGTGCCAGCAGCTTCGTCCCGACAGGGATACAGGAAAAACTGTTTTTT	CASSFVPTGIQEKLFF
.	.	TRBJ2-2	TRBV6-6	TGTGCCTCGAGGGGATTGGGGGGTGGGACCGGGGAGCTGTTTTTT	CASRGLGGGTGELFF
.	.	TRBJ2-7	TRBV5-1	TGCGCCAGCAGCTCGACAGTCAGCGAGCAGTACTTC	CASSSTVSEQYF
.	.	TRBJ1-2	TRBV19	TGTGCCAGTAGGCCCTGGGGGGGGGCGTCGCACTATGGCTACACCTTC	CASRPWGGASHYGYTF
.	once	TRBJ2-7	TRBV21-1	TGTGCCAGCAGCAAATCCCGGGTGGCAAGACCCTACGAGCAGTACTTC	CASSKSRVARPYEQYF
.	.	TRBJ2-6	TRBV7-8	TGTGCCAGCAGCTTAGTTAGGGCAGGGGTTGGGGCCAACGTCCTGACTTTC	CASSLVRAGVGANVLTF
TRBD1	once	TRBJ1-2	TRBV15	TGTGCCACCAGCAAGGAAACAGGGGTTCTTAGCTATGGCTACACCTTC	CATSKETGVLSYGYTF
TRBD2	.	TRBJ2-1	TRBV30	TGTGCCTGGATGTCCTTAGCGGGGCCGTCCTACAATGAGCAGTTCTTC	CAWMSLAGPSYNEQFF
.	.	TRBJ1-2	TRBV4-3	TGCGCCAGCAGCCAAGGGGTCAGGGTCTATGGCTACACCTTC	CASSQGVRVYGYTF
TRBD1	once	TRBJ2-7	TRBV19	TGTGCCAGTAGACGGGACAGGGTCTCCTACGAGCAGTACTTC	CASRRDRVSYEQYF
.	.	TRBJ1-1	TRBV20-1	TGCAGTGCTGGGGGGGACTATGAAGCTTTCTTT	CSAGGDYEAFF
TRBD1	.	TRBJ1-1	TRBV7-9	TGTGCCAGCAGCCGACAGGGGGCGACCACTGAAGCTTTCTTT	CASSRQGATTEAFF
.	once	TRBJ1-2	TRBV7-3	TGTGCCAGCAGCTTAACGGGTACGGGTGACTATGGCTACACCTTC	CASSLTGTGDYGYTF
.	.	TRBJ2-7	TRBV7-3	TGTGCCAGCAGCTTAGATGGGCAGCCCTACGAGCAGTACTTC	CASSLDGQPYEQYF
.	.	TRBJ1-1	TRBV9	TGTGCCAGCAGCCGGCAAGGGGTAGTGAACACTGAAGCTTTCTTT	CASSRQGVVNTEAFF
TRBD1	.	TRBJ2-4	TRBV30	TGTGCCTGGAGTGTACTGGGACAGGTTCGGGATAGATACATTCAGTACTTC	CAWSVLGQVRDRYIQYF
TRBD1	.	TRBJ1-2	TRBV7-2	TGTGCCAGCACGCCCCCGGGACAGCCTCTCTATGGCTACACCTTC	CASTPPGQPLYGYTF